The rows below give T cell receptor beta chains drawn from one sample of a study of response to subunit inactivated influenza vaccine. TCRdb processed the RT-PCR reads anew with MiXCR; each CDR3 protein has one entry. Of roughly 500,000 distinct CDR3 sequences detected, 15% to 20% appear once; the ten largest clones hold around 3%. The sequenced sample was CD4+ T cells sorted from PBMCs, obtained less than 30 months after vaccination. These TCRs come from a man between 50 and 69 years old who received an inactivated influenza vaccine. Both conserved end residues are part of each CDR3. A D gene is named only where the DNA matches it firmly. Where a row states a size, it is once, few, many or the class of an expanded clone; other rows omit it.

CDR3 protein	CDR3 DNA	clone size	V gene	D gene	J gene
CASSLATDSGMNNEQFF	TGCGCCAGCAGCTTGGCCACCGATAGCGGAATGAACAATGAGCAGTTCTTC	.	TRBV5-1	.	TRBJ2-1
CSVEKGLAGGSTQYF	TGCAGCGTTGAAAAAGGACTAGCGGGGGGGAGTACGCAGTATTTT	.	TRBV29-1	TRBD2	TRBJ2-3
CSARPQGREAKNIQYF	TGCAGTGCTAGACCTCAAGGACGGGAGGCCAAAAACATTCAGTACTTC	.	TRBV20-1	.	TRBJ2-4
CSVGLISGELFF	TGCAGCGTTGGACTGATTTCCGGGGAGCTGTTTTTT	many	TRBV29-1	.	TRBJ2-2
CASSQGGTTRGPYEQYF	TGTGCCAGCAGCCAGGGGGGGACTACCCGGGGCCCCTACGAGCAGTACTTC	many	TRBV3-1	TRBD2	TRBJ2-7
CSARDRTANTGELFF	TGCAGTGCTAGAGATAGGACAGCAAACACCGGGGAGCTGTTTTTT	few	TRBV20-1	.	TRBJ2-2
CSARDTGQGGTQYF	TGCAGTGCTAGAGATACGGGACAGGGCGGGACCCAGTACTTC	many	TRBV20-1	TRBD1	TRBJ2-5
CASSDARDAGGRAFF	TGTGCCAGCAGTGACGCGAGAGATGCAGGGGGCCGAGCTTTCTTT	few	TRBV25-1	TRBD1	TRBJ1-1
CASSYGRAYEQYF	TGTGCCAGCAGTTACGGCAGAGCCTACGAGCAGTACTTC	.	TRBV6-5	.	TRBJ2-7
CASSERRSGELFF	TGCGCCAGCAGTGAAAGGCGGTCCGGGGAGCTGTTTTTT	.	TRBV10-1	.	TRBJ2-2
CSARGGHANTGELFF	TGCAGTGCTAGGGGGGGCCACGCGAACACCGGGGAGCTGTTTTTT	many	TRBV20-1	.	TRBJ2-2
CAARGGQTNTGELFF	TGTGCCGCTCGGGGGGGGCAGACGAACACCGGGGAGCTGTTTTTT	few	TRBV6-1	TRBD2	TRBJ2-2
CSATLSGNYEQYF	TGCAGTGCTACCCTGTCGGGGAACTACGAGCAGTACTTC	.	TRBV20-1	.	TRBJ2-7
CATSLAGGSYNEQFF	TGTGCCACCAGTTTGGCGGGAGGATCCTACAATGAGCAGTTCTTC	.	TRBV24-1	TRBD2	TRBJ2-1
CASSQELATGNNEQFF	TGTGCCAGCAGCCAAGAGCTAGCGACAGGGAACAATGAGCAGTTCTTC	many	TRBV4-2	.	TRBJ2-1
CASSPGSLAATDTQYF	TGCGCCAGCAGCCCCGGATCCCTAGCGGCCACAGATACGCAGTATTTT	few	TRBV5-1	TRBD2	TRBJ2-3